The clone carrying this T cell receptor (beta chain) turned up a few times. The treatment was: treatment-naive control, cytoreductive nephrectomy. The sample comes from a study of radiation and T cells in renal cell carcinoma. The table came from immunoSEQ multiplex PCR; TCRdb's copy has only in-frame clones and leaves some out. The sample shows tens of thousands of clones, roughly 60% of them seen only once. This TCR was recovered from a man aged 40-49 years with renal cell carcinoma. Material: tumor tissue, obtained from a patient whose treatment was nephrectomy without radiotherapy.

CDR3 nucleotide sequence: TGTGCCAGCAGTTTAATCCGCGCTAGCGGGGAGTCCTACGAGCAGTACTTC. Its translation: CASSLIRASGESYEQYF. The chain has TRBV28 and TRBJ2-7, with 9 bases matching TRBD2. The V gene's germline CDR1 is MDHEN and CDR2 SYDVKM. The CDR3 covers 17 residues. V lost 2 bases to trimming and J lost 1 base; unmatched junction nucleotides: 9.